This T cell receptor (beta chain) was captured by sequencing in a study of T cells in Graves' hyperthyroidism and ophthalmopathy. Study outcomes and limitations: Ophthalmopathy cases were set apart from stable hyperthyroidism by a 13 V-J model. Ophthalmopathy was identified by the model a median around 6.3 months ahead of onset.

Among the patients, aged 18 to 65, hyperthyroidism was newly diagnosed and had lasted under 2 months. Isolation of PBMCs was performed on around 9.8 ml fresh peripheral blood. The table lists this clonotype with a few counts. Its antigen is not known. The TCR beta CDR3 regions underwent amplification using RNA transcripts as the source. A first-round RT-PCR of the TCR CDR3 used the HTBI primer set. TCRdb fed the multiplex PCR reads into MiXCR, producing one record per CDR3 protein. The sample carries more than 300,000 distinct CDR3 sequences, roughly 17% recorded once. Germline V gives CDR1 MNHEY, CDR2 SVGAGI. The CDR3 sequence is 14 residues long. V lost 2 bases, J lost 11 bases, and 18 bases lay in between.

The sequenced material came from blood. This TCR was sampled from a young woman with Graves' hyperthyroidism that later progressed to Graves' ophthalmopathy. This chain joins TRBV6-5 and TRBJ1-1; D unresolved. The CDR3 coding sequence is TGTGCCAGCAGTTACCACCGGGCTGGTTTGGACGCTTTCTTT. It is translated as CASSYHRAGLDAFF.